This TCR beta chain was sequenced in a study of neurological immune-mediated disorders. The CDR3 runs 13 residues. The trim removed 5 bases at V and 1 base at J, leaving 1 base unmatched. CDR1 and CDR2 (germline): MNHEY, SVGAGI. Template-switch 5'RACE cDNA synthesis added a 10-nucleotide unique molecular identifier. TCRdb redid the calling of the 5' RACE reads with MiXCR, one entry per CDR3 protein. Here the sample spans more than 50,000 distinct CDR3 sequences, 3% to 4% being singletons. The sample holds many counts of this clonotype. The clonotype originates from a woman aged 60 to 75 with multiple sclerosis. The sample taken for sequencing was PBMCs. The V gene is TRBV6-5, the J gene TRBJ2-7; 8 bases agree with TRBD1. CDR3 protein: CASSRTGSYEQYF. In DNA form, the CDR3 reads TGTGCCAGCAGTCGGACAGGGTCCTACGAGCAGTACTTC.